One sample yielded the 23 T cell receptor beta chains listed below, sequenced in a study of cytomegalovirus exposure and HLA in healthy donors. Use of 60 Vbeta and 13 Jbeta primers characterized the PCR. The method was immunoSEQ multiplex PCR; TCRdb's version includes in-frame clones alone and lacks a portion of them. This sample has roughly 180,000 clones, with 84% found just once. The sample taken for sequencing was PBMCs. Source of these receptors: a man aged 25-45 years in good health and CMV-seronegative.

The chain couples TRBV10-3 to TRBJ2-3; 12 nucleotides match TRBD1. Germline trimming cut 6 bases from V and 2 bases from J; bases unmatched to any gene: 3. Germline CDR1 ENHRY, CDR2 SYGVKD. CDR3 length equals 15 residues. The chain's CDR3 is CAIRGTGGPTDTQYF. The CDR3 bases are TGTGCCATCAGAGGGACAGGGGGCCCCACAGATACGCAGTATTTT.

This clone came up once. The rearrangement uses TRBV7-3 and TRBJ2-4, with TRBD1 identical over 7 bases. The CDR3 totals 13 residues. Germline trimming cut 5 bases from V and 5 bases from J; bases unmatched to any gene: 3. Germline CDR1 is SGHTA and CDR2 is FQGTGA. The CDR3 sequence: CASSEGAQNIQYF. The CDR3 bases are TGTGCCAGCAGCGAGGGGGCACAAAACATTCAGTACTTC. The full variable domain, in which reference TRBV7-3 and TRBJ2-4 provide the parts outside the CDR3, is GAGVSQTPSNKVTEKGKYVELRCDPISGHTALYWYRQSLGQGPEFLIYFQGTGAADDSGLPNDRFFAVRPEGSVSTLKIQRTERGDSAVYLCASSEGAQNIQYFGAGTRLSVL.

The chain combines TRBV4-1 with TRBJ2-1; 9 bases match TRBD2. The germline gives CDR1 MGHRA, CDR2 YSYEKL. CDR3 length equals 16 residues. The J segment lost 3 bases and the V segment lost 5 bases, leaving 8 bases of the junction unmatched. The CDR3 DNA follows: TGCGCCAGCAGCTTATACTTTAGCGGGAGCTACAATGAGCAGTTCTTC. Its translation is CASSLYFSGSYNEQFF.

This chain links TRBV30 with TRBJ1-3; no clear D gene. V was cut by 2 bases and J by 4 bases, with 6 bases left in between. This CDR3 is built from 12 residues. Germline assignment: CDR1 GTSNPN and CDR2 SVGIG (reference sequence). The CDR3, as DNA: TGTGCCTGGAGTCAAAGCGGAAACACCATATATTTT. Translating gives CAWSQSGNTIYF.

V and J are TRBV14 and TRBJ1-2, with 10 positions matching TRBD1. CDR1 and CDR2 from the germline V gene are SGHDN and FVKESK. V was pared by 4 bases and J by 5 bases, with 13 bases of the junction left unmatched. This CDR3 region has 17 residues. The CDR3 loop is CASSLRTGGAGIYGYTF. CDR3 coding DNA: TGTGCCAGCAGCCTACGGACAGGGGGAGCGGGGATATATGGCTACACCTTC.

The chain links TRBV5-1 to TRBJ2-5; 9 bases are a match to TRBD1. Germline loops: CDR1 SGHRS, CDR2 YFSETQ. The V and J ends lost 6 bases and 4 bases, in that order; junction bases with no gene match: 7. The CDR3 sequence is 14 residues long. CDR3 residues: CASKEGQGAETQYF. For the CDR3, the DNA is TGCGCCAGCAAGGAGGGACAGGGTGCAGAGACCCAGTACTTC.

The J gene is TRBJ2-1, the V gene TRBV28, with TRBD2 matching 16 bases. This CDR3 has 20 residues. Per the germline V gene, CDR1 is MDHEN and CDR2 is SYDVKM. Trimming cost V 3 bases and J 7 bases; bases outside gene matches: 15. The CDR3 protein is CASSFWGLAGGPGARNEQFF. In DNA, the CDR3 is TGTGCCAGCAGTTTTTGGGGACTAGCGGGAGGGCCAGGGGCACGGAATGAGCAGTTCTTC.

The rearrangement joins TRBV7-8 to TRBJ2-2, with D perhaps matching TRBD1 (6 bases). V lost 1 base and J lost 5, with 14 bases in between. CDR3 size: 16 residues. Germline V lookup: CDR1 SGHVS, CDR2 FQNEAQ. The CDR3 region is CASSLDTGMNTGELFF. The CDR3 DNA follows: TGTGCCAGCAGCTTAGACACAGGGATGAATACCGGGGAGCTGTTTTTT.

CDR3 protein: CASSQETGGSGANVLTF. CDR3 nucleotides: TGTGCCAGCAGCCAAGAAACAGGGGGCTCTGGGGCCAACGTCCTGACTTTC. V usage is TRBV4-2 and J usage is TRBJ2-6; 8 nucleotides align to TRBD1. The CDR3 runs 17 residues. Germline CDR1 LGHNA, CDR2 YNFKEQ. V shed 0 bases and J 0 bases; nucleotides not matched to a gene: 1.

This clone was seen once. The chain joins TRBV18 to TRBJ2-1, with 9 bases that match TRBD1. Germline-derived CDR1 and CDR2 are KGHSH and LQKENI. This CDR3 comprises 14 residues. The trim removed 6 bases at V and 6 bases at J, leaving 6 bases unmatched. As DNA, the CDR3 is TGTGCCAGCTCTCGGGGACAGGGAGCCAATGAGCAGTTCTTC. The encoded protein is CASSRGQGANEQFF.

The chain couples TRBV5-5 to TRBJ2-6; 8 nucleotides match TRBD1. Per germline, CDR1 SGHKS and CDR2 YYEKEE (reference sequence). This CDR3 is built from 17 residues. The junction had 10 bases not matched to a gene; V was cut back by 4 bases and J by 4 bases. DNA for the CDR3: TGTGCCAGCAGCCTGGACAGGGCTGCCGGCGGGGCCAACGTCCTGACTTTC. Translating gives CASSLDRAAGGANVLTF.

V gene TRBV27 combines with J gene TRBJ2-5; 11 nucleotides align to TRBD2. Matching the DNA end better, TRBJ2-7 makes the J call doubtful. Germline V lookup: CDR1 MNHEY, CDR2 SMNVEV (reference sequence). The CDR3 totals 16 residues. The CDR3 bases are TGTGCCAGCAGTTTATCTTTAGCGGGGGGGCGCCACGAGCAGTACTTC. This translates into CASSLSLAGGRHEQYF.

The chain joins TRBV13 to TRBJ2-1; TRBD1 agrees at 10 bases. CDR1 is PRHDT and CDR2 is FYEKMQ in the germline V gene (reference sequence). V lost 4 bases, J lost 4 bases, and 10 bases stayed unmatched. The CDR3 spans 17 residues. The CDR3 loop reads CASSSTQTGGLYNEQFF. The CDR3 DNA follows: TGTGCCAGCAGCTCTACTCAGACAGGGGGCCTATACAATGAGCAGTTCTTC.

The gene calls are TRBV14 and TRBJ2-7; TRBD1 matches at 11 bases. Germline V gene data show CDR1 as SGHDN and CDR2 as FVKESK. The CDR3 is made up of 15 amino acids. J gave up 4 bases and V 4 bases, and 6 bases lay outside the gene matches. DNA of the CDR3: TGTGCCAGCAGCCCGGGACAGGGGGGTCCGTACGAGCAGTACTTC. Its protein product is CASSPGQGGPYEQYF.

The rearrangement links TRBV19 to TRBJ1-5; possible D gene TRBD1, 6 bases. Germline V gene sequence: CDR1 LNHDA, CDR2 SQIVND (reference sequence). V was trimmed by 4 bases and J by 5 bases, leaving 12 bases between them. The CDR3 consists of 14 residues. CDR3 sequence reads: CASSTDWTDQPQHF. The CDR3 DNA follows: TGTGCCAGTAGTACGGACTGGACAGATCAGCCCCAGCATTTT.

The chain employs TRBV5-6 and TRBJ1-4; D gene unclear. This CDR3 is built from 14 residues. Per germline, CDR1 SGHDT and CDR2 YYEEEE. V lost 5 bases and J lost 11, with 19 bases in between. CDR3 sequence reads: CASRKGQGREKLFF. CDR3 DNA: TGTGCCAGCAGGAAGGGTCAAGGGAGGGAGAAACTGTTTTTT.

The V gene is TRBV28, the J gene TRBJ2-7; 9 bases align to TRBD2. V shed 11 bases and J 0 bases; nucleotides not matched to a gene: 17. The germline gives CDR1 MDHEN, CDR2 SYDVKM. This CDR3 comprises 17 residues. Written as DNA, the CDR3 is TGTGCCTGCGGGACGTGGGAGCGGGGGGCCTACTCCTACGAGCAGTACTTC. Protein sequence: CACGTWERGAYSYEQYF.

The J gene is TRBJ1-3, the V gene TRBV5-1; D is unresolved. The germline gives CDR1 SGHRS, CDR2 YFSETQ. The CDR3 has 14 amino acids. V gave up 0 bases and J gave up 1 base, with 5 bases separating them. The CDR3 protein is CASSLDYSGNTIYF. CDR3 in DNA: TGCGCCAGCAGCTTGGACTATTCTGGAAACACCATATATTTT.

The DNA for the CDR3 is TGTGCCAGCAGCTTAAGAACTAGCGGCCCCTACGAGCAGTACTTC. Encoded protein: CASSLRTSGPYEQYF. The V gene is TRBV5-6, the J gene TRBJ2-7, with TRBD2 matching over 8 bases. The germline V gene encodes CDR1 SGHDT and CDR2 YYEEEE. The V segment lost 2 bases and the J segment 2 bases; nucleotides outside the gene matches: 6. This CDR3 has 15 residues. The whole variable domain, remainder taken from reference TRBV5-6 and TRBJ2-7, is DAGVTQSPTHLIKTRGQQVTLRCSPKSGHDTVSWYQQALGQGPQFIFQYYEEEERQRGNFPDRFSGHQFPNYSSELNVNALLLGDSALYLCASSLRTSGPYEQYFGPGTRLTVT.

This chain connects TRBV27 to TRBJ1-1, with TRBD1 as a possible D gene (5 bases). CDR3 length: 15 residues. Deletions cut 2 bases from V and 3 bases from J, with 13 bases between. The germline V gene encodes CDR1 MNHEY and CDR2 SMNVEV (reference sequence). The CDR3 DNA reads as TGTGCCAGCAGTTTACTTAACCAGGGATACACTGAAGCTTTCTTT. Its translation is CASSLLNQGYTEAFF.

The count of this clone is one. The junction departs from germline at one end; a sequencing error may be responsible. CDR3 amino acids: CATSPGTNQPQHF. The CDR3 bases are TGTGCCACCAGCCCGGGAACCAATCAGCCCCAGCATTTT. The chain uses TRBV4-2 and TRBJ1-5; D gene ambiguous. Germline lookup yields CDR1 LGHNA and CDR2 YNFKEQ. The CDR3 sequence is 13 residues long.

V gene TRBV6-5 combines with J gene TRBJ1-5; tentative D call: TRBD1 (5 bases). There are 13 residues in the CDR3. V was trimmed by 6 bases and J by 5 bases, leaving 11 bases between them. Germline V CDR1 and CDR2: MNHEY, SVGAGI. The CDR3 nucleotides read TGTGCCAGCAGGGTAGGGGTTGATCAGCCCCAGCATTTT. It yields the protein CASRVGVDQPQHF.

The gene calls are TRBV5-1 and TRBJ1-5; maybe TRBD1 (6 bases). CDR1 is SGHRS, CDR2 YFSETQ, per germline. Trimming took 0 bases from V and 3 from J, leaving 13 bases between them. The CDR3 has 16 amino acids. The CDR3 loop is CASSLDPGQTNQPQHF. The CDR3 DNA sequence: TGCGCCAGCAGCTTGGACCCAGGACAGACCAATCAGCCCCAGCATTTT.